This paragraph covers one T cell receptor beta chain sequence. Its antigen is unknown. The sample is drawn from a study of T cell responses to AZD1222 COVID-19 vaccine. Only in-frame clones appear in the TCRdb table, and some are missing; sequencing was by immunoSEQ multiplex PCR. The sample yields about 110,000 clones, about 90% seen once. The length of the CDR3 is 14 residues. V shed 0 bases, J shed 4 bases, and the junction held 4 bases outside the gene matches. Germline values: CDR1 SGHNT, CDR2 YYREEE (reference sequence). Study-level results: The breadth and depth of Spike-specific TCRs increased once two AZD1222 doses had been given.

The TCR sequence derives from an adult who received the AZD1222 COVID-19 vaccine. This chain joins TRBV5-4 and TRBJ2-7; 7 positions match TRBD1. The specimen was peripheral blood, collected 28 days after the second AZD1222 dose. CDR3 region: CASSLAGGAYEQYF. In DNA, the CDR3 is TGTGCCAGCAGCTTGGCAGGGGGTGCGTACGAGCAGTACTTC.